The 22 T cell receptor beta chains below were found in one sample sequenced in a study of control samples from healthy donors and cancer patients. The assay was immunoSEQ multiplex PCR, and TCRdb's table has in-frame clones only and misses some. Altogether 80,000 or so clones are present, 91% being singletons, with the ten largest covering around 17%. Sequencing was done on a sample of blood. These receptors all stem from a man over 45 in good health.

The V gene is TRBV9, the J gene TRBJ1-1, with unresolved D. Germline V gene data show CDR1 as SGDLS and CDR2 as YYNGEE. The CDR3 sequence is 16 residues long. Trimming removed 0 bases from V and 1 base from J, with 13 bases in between. CDR3 protein: CASSVEADLWNTEAFF. In nucleotides, the CDR3 is TGTGCCAGCAGCGTAGAAGCAGACCTTTGGAACACTGAAGCTTTCTTT.

This clone came up once. The chain uses TRBV9 and TRBJ2-2; D not resolved. Germline V gene sequence: CDR1 SGDLS, CDR2 YYNGEE. V dropped 3 bases and J dropped 5 bases, with 5 bases sitting between them. The CDR3 contains 12 residues. This chain's CDR3 is CASSGETGELFF. DNA of the CDR3: TGTGCCAGCAGCGGGGAAACCGGGGAGCTGTTTTTT.

Note on this clone: This same CDR3 is encoded by further DNA sequences in the sample. The V gene is TRBV29-1, the J gene TRBJ1-1; D is unresolved. The V end was cut by 5 bases, the J end by 1 base, with 5 bases between. The CDR3 is 11 amino acids. Germline V gene sequence: CDR1 SQVTM, CDR2 ANQGSEA. Here the CDR3 reads CSVLGNTEAFF. The CDR3 bases are TGCAGCGTTCTAGGGAACACTGAAGCTTTCTTT.

This chain uses TRBV6-2 or TRBV6-3 with TRBJ2-1; D tentatively reads TRBD1 or TRBD2 (5 bases each). The V end lost 0 bases, the J end lost 10 bases, and 16 bases lay between the germline ends. This CDR3 has 15 amino acids. CDR1 is MNHEY and CDR2 is SVGEGT in the germline V gene. The CDR3 reads CASSYSSGKAGEQFF. The CDR3 DNA sequence: TGTGCCAGCAGTTACTCGAGCGGAAAGGCAGGGGAGCAGTTCTTC.

This rearrangement joins TRBV5-1 to TRBJ1-1; possible D gene TRBD1, 6 bases. This CDR3 is built from 14 residues. CDR1 is SGHRS and CDR2 is YFSETQ in the germline V gene. Trimming cost V 0 bases and J 5 bases, with 11 bases left between them. The CDR3 here is CASSLAGARTEAFF. The CDR3 DNA sequence: TGCGCCAGCAGCTTGGCAGGGGCGAGGACTGAAGCTTTCTTT.

The chain carries TRBV11-2 and TRBJ2-7, with D perhaps TRBD2 (5 bases). From germline, CDR1 is SGHAT and CDR2 FQNNGV. Trimming took off 1 base at V and 7 bases at J, with 20 bases between the two ends. This CDR3 contains 16 residues. The CDR3 loop is CASSLAPPLEGQEQYF. The CDR3 DNA follows: TGTGCCAGCAGCTTAGCGCCCCCGCTAGAGGGTCAAGAGCAGTACTTC.

The V gene is TRBV9, the J gene TRBJ1-6, with D perhaps matching TRBD1 (6 bases). This CDR3 is 15 amino acids long. Trimming removed 10 bases from V and 8 bases from J, with 22 bases in between. Germline V gene sequence: CDR1 SGDLS, CDR2 YYNGEE. The CDR3 reads CASSPSGTRYSPLHF. The CDR3 DNA is TGTGCCTCAAGCCCCTCCGGGACACGATATTCACCCCTCCACTTT. Full variable domain (outside the CDR3, taken from reference TRBV9 and TRBJ1-6): DSGVTQTPKHLITATGQRVTLRCSPRSGDLSVYWYQQSLDQGLQFLIQYYNGEERAKGNILERFSAQQFPDLHSELNLSSLELGDSALYFCASSPSGTRYSPLHFGNGTRLTVT.

The chain carries TRBV4-2 and TRBJ2-2; D perhaps matches TRBD2 (7 bases). The germline V and J ends were trimmed by 4 bases and 5 bases, with 17 bases remaining between them. This CDR3 region has 16 residues. Germline assignment: CDR1 LGHNA and CDR2 YNFKEQ. CDR3 bases: TGTGCCAGCAGCCCCGAGGGGGGGCCAGGGACCGGGGAGCTGTTTTTT. Translating gives CASSPEGGPGTGELFF.

V is TRBV7-9 and J is TRBJ2-3; maybe TRBD1 (7 bases). The CDR3 loop spans 13 amino acids. The germline V gene has CDR1 SEHNR and CDR2 FQNEAQ (reference sequence). The CDR3 protein is CVAGGWNTDTQYF. The CDR3 nucleotides read TGTGTCGCAGGGGGGTGGAACACAGATACGCAGTATTTT.

The chain recombines TRBV30 with TRBJ1-2, with TRBD1 matching 7 bases. The germline V gene has CDR1 GTSNPN and CDR2 SVGIG (reference sequence). This CDR3 contains 13 residues. Trimming took 4 bases from V and 2 from J; bases not matched to a gene: 4. Written as DNA, the CDR3 is TGTGCCTGGATCGGGACAGTCAACTATGGCTACACCTTC. Translation: CAWIGTVNYGYTF.

The chain carries TRBV7-9 and TRBJ2-7; D is uncertain. This CDR3 has 13 amino acids. Germline V gene sequence: CDR1 SEHNR, CDR2 FQNEAQ (reference sequence). Trimming left V 5 bases short and J 4 bases short, with 12 bases between. This CDR3 reads CASSPVGRYEQYF. In DNA, the CDR3 is TGTGCCAGCAGCCCCGTGGGTCGGTACGAGCAGTACTTC.

The J gene is TRBJ1-1, the V gene TRBV19, with TRBD1 as a possible D gene (5 bases). The CDR3 loop spans 15 amino acids. The V end was cut by 3 bases, the J end by 7 bases, with 18 bases between. From germline, CDR1 is LNHDA and CDR2 SQIVND (reference sequence). For the CDR3, the DNA is TGTGCCAGTAGTATCGTCCTTGGGGAGGGGAATGAAGCTTTCTTT. It translates to CASSIVLGEGNEAFF.

The gene calls are TRBV7-2 and TRBJ1-6; D is perhaps TRBD1 (6 bases). Between the trimmed V and J ends, which lost 1 base and 9 bases, there was a span of 13 bases. CDR1 and CDR2 (germline): SGHTA, FQGNSA. This CDR3 region has 15 residues. CDR3 protein: CASSLVRDISSPLHF. DNA for the CDR3: TGTGCCAGCAGCTTAGTTCGGGACATATCTTCACCCCTCCACTTT.

This sequence joins TRBV6-5 and TRBJ2-5, with D possibly matching TRBD2 (5 bases). V shed 8 bases and J shed 2 bases, with 12 bases lying between them. Germline V gives CDR1 MNHEY, CDR2 SVGAGI. The CDR3 runs 13 residues. Here the CDR3 reads CASRRGLQETQYF. CDR3 sequence (DNA): TGTGCCAGCCGTCGGGGATTACAAGAGACCCAGTACTTC.

This clone was observed a single time. The CDR3 sequence: CAWTVPKEAGGRNEQFF. The CDR3 bases are TGTGCCTGGACTGTTCCTAAGGAAGCGGGGGGGAGGAATGAGCAGTTCTTC. This chain links TRBV30 with TRBJ2-1, with 10 nucleotides matching TRBD2. This CDR3 is 17 amino acids long. The trim removed 4 bases at V and 7 bases at J, leaving 16 bases unmatched. Germline V gene lookup returns CDR1 GTSNPN and CDR2 SVGIG (reference sequence).

The chain recombines TRBV5-6 with TRBJ2-7; D uncertain. Germline V CDR1 and CDR2: SGHDT, YYEEEE. The CDR3 length is 14 residues. Trimming removed 4 bases from V and 2 bases from J, with 13 bases in between. Here the CDR3 DNA reads TGTGCCAGCAGCCTACGACCGGTTACCTACGAGCAGTACTTC. Its protein product is CASSLRPVTYEQYF. Filled out from reference TRBV5-6 and TRBJ2-7, the complete variable domain reads DAGVTQSPTHLIKTRGQQVTLRCSPKSGHDTVSWYQQALGQGPQFIFQYYEEEERQRGNFPDRFSGHQFPNYSSELNVNALLLGDSALYLCASSLRPVTYEQYFGPGTRLTVT.

The J gene is TRBJ2-1, the V gene TRBV5-1; D is unclear. CDR3 length: 15 amino acids. V gave up 4 bases and J gave up 3 bases, with 14 bases separating them. Germline CDR1 reads SGHRS; CDR2 reads YFSETQ. CDR3 sequence: CASSPSHLNYNEQFF. As DNA, the CDR3 is TGCGCCAGCAGCCCGTCCCACCTCAACTACAATGAGCAGTTCTTC.

This clone was picked up a small number of times. The rearrangement links TRBV30 to TRBJ1-2; 8 positions agree with TRBD1. With V trimmed by 1 base and J by 4 bases, 8 bases remained unmatched. The germline V gene has CDR1 GTSNPN and CDR2 SVGIG (reference sequence). This CDR3 contains 15 residues. The CDR3 loop is CAWSGGPGGGYGYTF. For the CDR3, the DNA is TGTGCCTGGAGTGGGGGCCCAGGGGGCGGCTATGGCTACACCTTC. The full variable domain, rest sourced from reference TRBV30 and TRBJ1-2, is SQTIHQWPATLVQPVGSPLSLECTVEGTSNPNLYWYRQAAGRGLQLLFYSVGIGQISSEVPQNLSASRPQDRQFILSSKKLLLSDSGFYLCAWSGGPGGGYGYTFGSGTRLTVV.

This chain links TRBV2 with TRBJ2-7; TRBD1 matches at 9 bases. The trim removed 2 bases at V and 2 bases at J, leaving 10 bases unmatched. The CDR3 runs 17 residues. In germline, CDR1 is SNHLY, CDR2 FYNNEI. The CDR3 region has the DNA TGTGCCAGCAGTGAAAGGGCGGACAGGGGCCTAACCTACGAGCAGTACTTC. Translating it yields CASSERADRGLTYEQYF.

The chain employs TRBV7-2 and TRBJ2-7; 10 bases fit TRBD2. The CDR3 covers 14 residues. V lost 5 bases, J lost 4 bases, and 5 bases stayed unmatched. Germline V CDR1 and CDR2: SGHTA, FQGNSA. CDR3 DNA sequence: TGTGCCAGCAGCCCTAGCGGGGGAAATTACGAGCAGTACTTC. Its translation is CASSPSGGNYEQYF.

A remark on this clone: This CDR3 is also generated by other DNA sequences in the sample. J is TRBJ1-5 and V is TRBV30; tentative D call: TRBD1 (6 bases). V was pared by 0 bases and J by 0 bases, with 9 bases between. From germline, CDR1 is GTSNPN and CDR2 SVGIG (reference sequence). CDR3 length: 15 amino acids. The CDR3 spells CAWSVRGNSNQPQHF. CDR3 DNA: TGTGCCTGGAGTGTAAGGGGGAATAGCAATCAGCCCCAGCATTTT. Variable domain in full (rest from reference TRBV30 and TRBJ1-5): SQTIHQWPATLVQPVGSPLSLECTVEGTSNPNLYWYRQAAGRGLQLLFYSVGIGQISSEVPQNLSASRPQDRQFILSSKKLLLSDSGFYLCAWSVRGNSNQPQHFGDGTRLSIL.

Only a few counts were recorded for this clone. V gene TRBV29-1 combines with J gene TRBJ2-7; maybe TRBD1 (6 bases). The V end was cut by 5 bases, the J end by 4 bases, with 15 bases between. The CDR3 totals 13 residues. CDR1 and CDR2 (germline): SQVTM, ANQGSEA. CDR3 region: CSVSYIGQYEQYF. The CDR3 DNA is TGCAGCGTTTCGTACATAGGACAGTACGAGCAGTACTTC.